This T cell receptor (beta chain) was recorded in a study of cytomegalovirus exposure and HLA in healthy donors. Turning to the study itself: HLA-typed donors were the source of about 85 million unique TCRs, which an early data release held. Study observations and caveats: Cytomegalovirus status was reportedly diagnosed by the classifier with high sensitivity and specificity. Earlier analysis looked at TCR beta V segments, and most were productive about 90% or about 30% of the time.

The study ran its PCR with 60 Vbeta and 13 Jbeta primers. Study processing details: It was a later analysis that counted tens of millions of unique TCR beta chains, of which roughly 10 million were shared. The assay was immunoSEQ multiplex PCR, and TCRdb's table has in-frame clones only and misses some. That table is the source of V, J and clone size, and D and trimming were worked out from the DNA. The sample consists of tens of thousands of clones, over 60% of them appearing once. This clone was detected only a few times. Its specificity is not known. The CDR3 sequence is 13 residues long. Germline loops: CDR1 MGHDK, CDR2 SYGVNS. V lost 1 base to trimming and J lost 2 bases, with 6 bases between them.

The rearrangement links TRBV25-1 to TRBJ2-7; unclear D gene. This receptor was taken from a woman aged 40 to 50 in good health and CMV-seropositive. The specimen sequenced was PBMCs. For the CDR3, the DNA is TGTGCCAGCAGTGAATTAGTGACCTACGAGCAGTACTTC. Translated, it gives CASSELVTYEQYF.